The present TCR beta chain was sequenced within a study of cytomegalovirus exposure and HLA in healthy donors. Study findings and constraints: Three chains linked to CMV were shown in vitro to be specific for CMV antigens. Cytomegalovirus-associated TCR beta chains were listed, numbering 164.

Researchers ran the PCR with 60 Vbeta and 13 Jbeta primers. TCRdb's copy holds only in-frame clones and misses some; the assay was immunoSEQ multiplex PCR. The repertoire consists of under 200,000 clones, with approximately 71% occurring once and the leading ten covering 4% to 5.5%. V dropped 5 bases and J dropped 2; count of bases not matched to a gene: 13. Germline lookup yields CDR1 GTSNPN and CDR2 SVGIG (reference sequence). The CDR3 contains 16 residues. Details on this clone: Its antigen is not known.

Specimen: PBMCs. This chain uses TRBV30 with TRBJ1-1; the match to TRBD1 covers 8 bases. This receptor was taken from a woman aged 18-29 years in good health and CMV-seropositive. This chain's CDR3 is CAWSVDRGFLNTEAFF. CDR3 bases: TGTGCCTGGTCGGTCGACAGGGGATTTCTCAACACTGAAGCTTTCTTT.